This is a list of T cell receptor beta chains from one sample in a study of blood T cell repertoires in COVID-19. Sequencing was performed with immunoSEQ multiplex PCR; in TCRdb, only in-frame clones are kept and a portion is missing. The data hold around 78,000 clones, with over 75% observed a single time. Sequenced sample: peripheral blood. All receptors derive from a man aged 45-65 years with active COVID-19. The CDR3 runs from the conserved cysteine through the conserved F or W. D genes are given only for firm matches. Clone size appears in some rows only: once, few, many, or a class for an expanded clone.

.	.	14	TRBJ2-7	TRBV24-1	CATSDAGGTYEQYF	TGTGCCACCAGTGATGCCGGGGGAACCTACGAGCAGTACTTC
.	.	13	TRBJ2-1	TRBV7-2	CASSLASYNEQFF	TGTGCCAGCAGCTTGGCCTCCTACAATGAGCAGTTCTTC
.	.	12	TRBJ2-1	TRBV3-1/TRBV3-2	CASSQTGSEQFF	TGTGCCAGCAGTCAAACCGGTTCTGAGCAGTTCTTC
few	.	18	TRBJ1-3	TRBV7-2	CASSLERQTTLSGNTIYF	TGTGCCAGCAGCTTAGAGCGGCAGACTACTCTCTCTGGAAACACCATATATTTT
.	.	15	TRBJ1-2	TRBV19	CATTNKEGVNYGYTF	TGTGCCACCACGAACAAGGAAGGGGTGAACTATGGCTACACCTTC
.	TRBD2	16	TRBJ2-3	TRBV5-6	CASSAMGLAVTDTQYF	TGTGCCAGCAGCGCTATGGGACTAGCGGTCACAGATACGCAGTATTTT
.	TRBD2	16	TRBJ2-5	TRBV6-5	CASSSTSGRGQETQYF	TGTGCCAGCAGTTCTACTAGCGGGAGGGGCCAAGAGACCCAGTACTTC
.	.	16	TRBJ2-2	TRBV7-3	CASSLPGSANTGELFF	TGTGCCAGCAGCTTACCAGGGTCGGCGAACACCGGGGAGCTGTTTTTT
.	TRBD2	19	TRBJ2-1	TRBV19	CASSILTSGGFSSYNEQFF	TGTGCCAGTAGTATCCTTACTAGCGGGGGTTTTAGCTCCTACAATGAGCAGTTCTTC
.	TRBD2	16	TRBJ2-5	TRBV7-9	CASSLRPGGDQETQYF	TGTGCCAGCAGCTTACGCCCCGGGGGGGACCAAGAGACCCAGTACTTC
.	TRBD1	16	TRBJ1-3	TRBV9	CASSVMDRSSGNTIYF	TGTGCCAGCAGCGTAATGGACAGGAGCTCTGGAAACACCATATATTTT
.	.	15	TRBJ2-1	TRBV6-2/TRBV6-3	CASSLRGGTEPEQFF	TGTGCCAGCAGTCTGAGAGGGGGGACAGAACCCGAGCAGTTCTTC
.	.	15	TRBJ2-5	TRBV6-4	CASSPGHTKQETQYF	TGTGCCAGCAGCCCGGGACATACAAAACAAGAGACCCAGTACTTC
.	.	15	TRBJ2-7	TRBV5-4	CASRMEASAAYEQYF	TGTGCCAGCAGGATGGAGGCTAGCGCCGCCTACGAGCAGTACTTC
.	.	14	TRBJ1-1	TRBV19	CASSKDPGGTEAFF	TGTGCCAGTAGTAAAGACCCGGGGGGGACTGAAGCTTTCTTT
.	TRBD2	15	TRBJ2-5	TRBV27	CASSSGGGRGETQYF	TGTGCCAGCAGTTCAGGTGGCGGGAGAGGTGAGACCCAGTACTTC
.	TRBD1	15	TRBJ1-1	TRBV4-3	CASSQAPGQMTEAFF	TGCGCCAGCAGCCAGGCGCCGGGACAGATGACTGAAGCTTTCTTT
once	TRBD2	15	TRBJ2-3	TRBV5-1	CASSLRASGADTQYF	TGCGCCAGCAGCTTGAGGGCTAGCGGGGCAGATACGCAGTATTTT
.	TRBD2	15	TRBJ2-7	TRBV28	CASSSTSSGTYEQYF	TGTGCCAGCAGCTCTACCTCTAGCGGGACCTACGAGCAGTACTTC
.	TRBD2	19	TRBJ2-5	TRBV5-1	CASSLSLVSGTSGVETQYF	TGCGCCAGCAGCTTAAGCCTGGTGTCCGGGACTAGCGGGGTAGAGACCCAGTACTTC
.	.	13	TRBJ2-7	TRBV29-1	CSVLDWGEYEQYF	TGCAGCGTGCTGGACTGGGGGGAGTACGAGCAGTACTTC
.	.	14	TRBJ1-1	TRBV4-3	CASSQDLGPLGTFF	TGCGCCAGCAGCCAAGATTTGGGTCCCCTCGGGACTTTCTTT
.	TRBD1	14	TRBJ1-3	TRBV18	CASSPGTGGDTIYF	TGTGCCAGCTCACCAGGGACAGGGGGAGACACCATATATTTT
.	.	12	TRBJ2-3	TRBV20-1	CSASWGERTQYF	TGCAGTGCTAGTTGGGGGGAAAGGACGCAGTATTTT
.	.	14	TRBJ2-2	TRBV10-3	CAISGRTVSGELFF	TGTGCCATCAGTGGAAGGACAGTAAGCGGGGAGCTGTTTTTT
.	TRBD2	18	TRBJ2-2	TRBV25-1	CASSELPGRGRGTGELFF	TGTGCCAGCAGTGAACTACCCGGGAGGGGAAGGGGAACCGGGGAGCTGTTTTTT
.	TRBD1	15	TRBJ1-6	TRBV28	CASITSGTGGSPLHF	TGTGCCAGCATTACAAGTGGGACAGGGGGATCGCCCCTCCACTTT
.	.	14	TRBJ1-1	TRBV28	CASIPGGRITEAFF	TGTGCCAGCATTCCCGGGGGAAGAATCACTGAAGCTTTCTTT
.	.	12	TRBJ2-7	TRBV12-3/TRBV12-4	CASSSDSSEQYF	TGTGCCAGCAGTTCCGACAGCTCCGAGCAGTACTTC
.	.	14	TRBJ2-3	TRBV24-1	CATGTRGSTDTQYF	TGTGCCACCGGAACGAGAGGCAGCACAGATACGCAGTATTTT
.	TRBD2	14	TRBJ2-1	TRBV6-4	CASSYLAGYNEQFF	TGTGCCAGCTCCTATCTAGCGGGATACAATGAGCAGTTCTTC
.	.	13	TRBJ1-1	TRBV20-1	CSASPLWTAEAFF	TGCAGTGCTAGTCCTTTATGGACAGCCGAAGCTTTCTTT
.	TRBD1	15	TRBJ2-7	TRBV6-6	CASSDPGTVSYEQYF	TGTGCCAGCAGTGACCCCGGGACAGTCTCCTACGAGCAGTACTTC
once	.	15	TRBJ2-1	TRBV5-1	CASSLGAGDYNEQFF	TGCGCCAGCAGCTTAGGTGCCGGGGACTACAATGAGCAGTTCTTC
.	TRBD2	12	TRBJ2-1	TRBV7-3	CASSQTGGEQFF	TGTGCCAGCAGCCAGACGGGGGGTGAGCAGTTCTTC
medium-sized	TRBD1	15	TRBJ2-2	TRBV24-1	CATSGRTGNTGELFF	TGTGCCACCAGTGGGAGGACAGGAAACACCGGGGAGCTGTTTTTT